Shown below are 25 T cell receptor beta chains from a single sample sequenced in a study of graft-versus-host responses after intestinal transplantation. Data came from immunoSEQ multiplex PCR; TCRdb stores just in-frame clones and leaves some out. Of tens of thousands of clones listed, about 95% are singletons. No antigen is known for these receptors. The sequencing here drew on unstimulated CD8+ T cells sorted from spleen or lymph node cells, taken before transplant. These receptors were collected from a human donor who was the organ donor for an intestinal transplant.

V is TRBV5-1 and J is TRBJ1-2; TRBD1 matches 9 bases. The junction had 5 bases not matched to a gene; V was cut back by 2 bases and J by 3 bases. This CDR3 has 15 amino acids. CDR1 SGHRS and CDR2 YFSETQ come from the germline V gene. This CDR3 reads CASSFHRGQDYGYTF. For the CDR3, the DNA is TGCGCCAGCAGCTTCCACAGGGGGCAGGACTATGGCTACACCTTC.

The chain joins TRBV7-9 to TRBJ1-4; possible D gene TRBD1, 5 bases. Trimming shortened V by 5 bases and J by 0 bases, and 10 bases separated the two germline ends. This CDR3 spans 15 amino acids. Germline V lookup: CDR1 SEHNR, CDR2 FQNEAQ (reference sequence). The CDR3 region has the DNA TGTGCCAGCAGCGCAGACAGCGCAACTAATGAAAAACTGTTTTTT. Translated, it gives CASSADSATNEKLFF.

The count of this clone is one. Additional DNA sequences in this sample encode the identical CDR3. This chain connects TRBV6-5 to TRBJ1-1, with D hard to call. Trimming cost V 2 bases and J 1 base, with 5 bases left between them. The CDR3 is 13 amino acids. Looked up from germline, CDR1 is MNHEY and CDR2 is SVGAGI. Here the CDR3 reads CASSYRGNTEAFF. In DNA form, the CDR3 reads TGTGCCAGCAGTTACCGGGGGAACACTGAAGCTTTCTTT.

The chain joins TRBV28 to TRBJ1-3; 7 positions agree with TRBD1. The CDR3 is made up of 14 amino acids. V lost 5 bases, J lost 5 bases, and 6 bases stayed unmatched. The germline CDR1 and CDR2 sequences are MDHEN and SYDVKM. The DNA of the CDR3 is TGTGCCAGCAGTCCATCGACAGGGAGAAACACCATATATTTT. It is translated as CASSPSTGRNTIYF.

CDR3 coding DNA: TGTGCCAGCAGCTCGTTGACGACAGAACACACAGATACGCAGTATTTT. It yields the protein CASSSLTTEHTDTQYF. The genes are TRBV11-3 and TRBJ2-3; tentative D call: TRBD1 (5 bases). The germline gives CDR1 SGHNT, CDR2 YENEEA. Between the trimmed V and J ends, which lost 4 bases and 2 bases, there was a span of 16 bases. The CDR3 consists of 16 residues.

This sequence joins TRBV4-1 and TRBJ2-5; 12 positions match TRBD1. Unmatched junction bases numbered 8, after V lost 1 base and J lost 5 bases. The CDR3 loop spans 17 amino acids. In germline, CDR1 is MGHRA, CDR2 YSYEKL. The DNA of the CDR3 is TGCGCCAGCAGCCAAGGGGGACAGGGGGCCATATTGGAGACCCAGTACTTC. Translating gives CASSQGGQGAILETQYF.

The rearrangement joins TRBV5-8 to TRBJ1-1, with TRBD1 identical over 7 bases. There are 14 residues in the CDR3. Per the germline V gene, CDR1 is SGHTS and CDR2 is YDEGEE. The ends lost 0 bases at V and 4 bases at J; junction bases unmatched: 3. The CDR3 sequence is CASSLGQGITEAFF. DNA for the CDR3: TGTGCCAGCAGCTTGGGACAGGGTATCACTGAAGCTTTCTTT.

The genes are TRBV4-1 and TRBJ1-1, with a tentative D call TRBD1 (6 bases). The CDR3 sequence is 18 residues long. The germline gives CDR1 MGHRA, CDR2 YSYEKL. V was shortened by 1 base and J by 0 bases, with 18 bases between the two germline ends. CDR3 sequence: CASSQGGADSYMNTEAFF. DNA of the CDR3: TGCGCCAGCAGCCAAGGGGGGGCCGACTCCTACATGAACACTGAAGCTTTCTTT.

J is TRBJ2-2 and V is TRBV19; D is unclear. The V end was cut by 9 bases, the J end by 5 bases, with 10 bases between. Germline CDR1 reads LNHDA; CDR2 reads SQIVND (reference sequence). This CDR3 spans 12 amino acids. The CDR3 loop is CASQKGTGELFF. In DNA form, the CDR3 reads TGTGCCAGCCAAAAAGGAACCGGGGAGCTGTTTTTT.

The chain joins TRBV7-2 to TRBJ1-6; D is unclear. Trimming cost V 5 bases and J 8 bases, with 19 bases left between them. Germline assignment: CDR1 SGHTA and CDR2 FQGNSA. CDR3 length: 16 amino acids. The CDR3 protein is CASSPPPLGWDSPLHF. CDR3 DNA sequence: TGTGCCAGCAGCCCCCCCCCTTTGGGATGGGATTCACCCCTCCACTTT.

The chain combines TRBV28 with TRBJ2-7; D gene uncertain. Germline values: CDR1 MDHEN, CDR2 SYDVKM. V lost 3 bases and J lost 3, with 6 bases in between. The CDR3 sequence is 12 residues long. The CDR3: CASSFSNYEQYF. CDR3 DNA sequence: TGTGCCAGCAGTTTCTCAAACTACGAGCAGTACTTC.

The chain employs TRBV11-2 and TRBJ1-2; 8 bases line up with TRBD1. CDR3 length equals 14 residues. Germline V gene data show CDR1 as SGHAT and CDR2 as FQNNGV. With V trimmed by 5 bases and J by 8 bases, 10 bases remained unmatched. Written as DNA, the CDR3 is TGTGCCAGCAGCCCAGGGGGCAGGGAGGGAGGCTACACCTTC. Its translation: CASSPGGREGGYTF.

The chain couples TRBV7-2 to TRBJ2-7; 11 bases align to TRBD2. The junction had 13 bases not matched to a gene; V was cut back by 4 bases and J by 2 bases. CDR1 SGHTA and CDR2 FQGNSA come from the germline V gene. The CDR3 is 18 amino acids. Here the CDR3 DNA reads TGTGCCAGCAGCTACCCTAGCGGGGGGTCCTTATCTCCCTACGAGCAGTACTTC. Amino acids: CASSYPSGGSLSPYEQYF.

Concerning this clone: The germline gene is not matched at one end of the junction; a read error may be the cause. V is TRBV19 and J is TRBJ1-1; the D is unclear. Germline V lookup: CDR1 LNHDA, CDR2 SQIVND (reference sequence). This CDR3 is 16 amino acids long. The CDR3 here is CVSSIRQLLTDTEAFF. The CDR3 bases are TGTGTCAGTAGTATCCGGCAGCTACTTACGGACACTGAAGCTTTCTTT.

The table lists this clone with a few counts. The chain joins TRBV15 to TRBJ1-3, with TRBD1 identical over 7 bases. With 0 bases clipped from V and 2 bases from J, the junction kept 7 bases outside the gene matches. CDR1 and CDR2 from the germline V gene are LNHNV and YYDKDF (reference sequence). The CDR3 has 17 amino acids. The CDR3 region has the DNA TGTGCCACCAGCAGAGACACGGGGACAGTAGCTGGAAACACCATATATTTT. Protein sequence: CATSRDTGTVAGNTIYF.

The chain joins TRBV4-3 to TRBJ1-1; TRBD1 agrees at 7 bases. The junction had 10 bases not matched to a gene; V was cut back by 6 bases and J by 0 bases. Per germline, CDR1 LGHNA and CDR2 YSLEER. The CDR3 contains 16 residues. CDR3 amino acids: CASSPGQSKMNTEAFF. The CDR3 DNA reads as TGCGCCAGCAGTCCGGGACAGTCTAAAATGAACACTGAAGCTTTCTTT.

The gene calls are TRBV7-2 and TRBJ2-1; D may be TRBD1 (5 bases). The CDR3 spans 13 residues. V was pared by 7 bases and J by 4 bases, with 11 bases between. Germline-derived CDR1 and CDR2 are SGHTA and FQGNSA. The CDR3 reads CASTRQLYNEQFF. For the CDR3, the DNA is TGTGCCAGCACGAGACAGCTTTACAATGAGCAGTTCTTC.

The gene calls are TRBV27 and TRBJ2-1, with 10 bases identical to TRBD1. J gave up 0 bases and V 5 bases, and 16 bases lay outside the gene matches. This CDR3 region has 20 residues. Germline loops: CDR1 MNHEY, CDR2 SMNVEV (reference sequence). CDR3 in DNA: TGTGCCAGCAGTCGTCCCTTCGGGACAGGGGAGAATAGCTCCTACAATGAGCAGTTCTTC. Its protein is CASSRPFGTGENSSYNEQFF.

The V and J genes are TRBV30 and TRBJ1-1; the D is unclear. CDR1 is GTSNPN and CDR2 is SVGIG in the germline V gene (reference sequence). Trimming pared 3 bases from V and 6 bases from J, leaving 8 bases between. CDR3 length: 11 amino acids. The DNA of the CDR3 is TGTGCCTGGAGCATCCAGTCTGAAGCTTTCTTT. Its protein is CAWSIQSEAFF.

The chain joins TRBV7-8 to TRBJ1-1, with D perhaps matching TRBD1 (5 bases). The CDR3 totals 15 residues. The germline V gene encodes CDR1 SGHVS and CDR2 FQNEAQ. V lost 1 base and J 1 base, leaving 10 bases between the germline ends. The CDR3 DNA reads as TGTGCCAGCAGCTTAGTTCAGGGTTCGAACACTGAAGCTTTCTTT. Translated: CASSLVQGSNTEAFF.

The chain has TRBV30 and TRBJ2-5; 10 bases match TRBD2. The end of the DNA is better explained by TRBJ2-7, so the J call may be wrong. The CDR3 is made up of 14 amino acids. Germline assignment: CDR1 GTSNPN and CDR2 SVGIG (reference sequence). The chain's CDR3 is CAWIPTSGSYEQYF. The CDR3 region has the DNA TGTGCCTGGATCCCGACTAGCGGGTCCTACGAGCAGTACTTC.

This sequence joins TRBV7-9 and TRBJ2-3, with TRBD2 matching over 9 bases. Germline V gene sequence: CDR1 SEHNR, CDR2 FQNEAQ (reference sequence). V trimming: 5 bases; J trimming: 2 bases; junction bases outside the gene matches: 8. The CDR3 totals 16 residues. The CDR3 spells CASSEKRGDLTDTQYF. In nucleotides, the CDR3 is TGTGCCAGCAGCGAAAAGCGGGGGGACCTCACAGATACGCAGTATTTT.

V gene TRBV14 combines with J gene TRBJ1-1; tentative D call: TRBD1 (5 bases). There are 13 residues in the CDR3. Germline CDR1 SGHDN, CDR2 FVKESK. The germline V and J ends were trimmed by 0 bases and 6 bases, with 8 bases remaining between them. This CDR3 reads CASSQDWGAEAFF. Written as DNA, the CDR3 is TGTGCCAGCAGCCAAGACTGGGGCGCTGAAGCTTTCTTT.

V is TRBV7-8 and J is TRBJ2-1; TRBD2 matches at 13 bases. V shed 5 bases, J shed 1 base, and the junction held 8 bases outside the gene matches. Germline values: CDR1 SGHVS, CDR2 FQNEAQ. The CDR3 covers 18 residues. CDR3 sequence reads: CASSRGLAGAESYNEQFF. CDR3 nucleotide sequence: TGTGCCAGCAGCCGCGGACTAGCGGGGGCGGAATCCTACAATGAGCAGTTCTTC.

The chain uses TRBV7-7 and TRBJ2-5; D is unclear. Germline assignment: CDR1 SSHAT and CDR2 FNYEAQ (reference sequence). The CDR3 covers 14 residues. V lost 4 bases and J 2 bases, leaving 11 bases between the germline ends. The CDR3 coding sequence is TGTGCCAGCAGCTCTACGACATATCAAGAGACCCAGTACTTC. Translation: CASSSTTYQETQYF.